Listed here are 16 T cell receptor beta chains from one sample, sequenced in a study of blood T cell repertoires in COVID-19. Sequencing used immunoSEQ multiplex PCR; TCRdb keeps in-frame clones, though not all of them. The repertoire includes roughly 670,000 clones, just under 90% of them detected once, and under 0.3% sits in the top ten. Input material: peripheral blood. All receptors come from a young woman with acute or convalescent COVID-19.

The chain joins TRBV13 to TRBJ1-1; D is perhaps TRBD1 (5 bases). V was trimmed by 4 bases and J by 1 base, leaving 7 bases between them. Germline assignment: CDR1 PRHDT and CDR2 FYEKMQ (reference sequence). This CDR3 comprises 13 residues. The chain's CDR3 is CASSSGGNTEAFF. The DNA of the CDR3 is TGTGCCAGCAGCTCCGGGGGGAACACTGAAGCTTTCTTT.

This clone appeared a few times. CDR3 in amino acids: CASSKAIEGSGTEAFF. DNA for the CDR3: TGTGCCAGCAGCAAAGCTATAGAGGGATCGGGGACTGAAGCTTTCTTT. The chain joins TRBV21-1 to TRBJ1-1. TRBV21-1 is deemed a pseudogene. This CDR3 region has 16 residues.

This chain links TRBV4-3 with TRBJ2-1, with 8 bases aligning to TRBD1. The trim removed 4 bases at V and 7 bases at J, leaving 15 bases unmatched. The CDR3 consists of 17 residues. Per the germline V gene, CDR1 is LGHNA and CDR2 is YSLEER. CDR3 residues: CASSPQYRQGALNEQFF. The CDR3 DNA sequence: TGCGCCAGCAGCCCCCAATACCGGCAGGGGGCTTTGAATGAGCAGTTCTTC.

This chain links TRBV7-9 with TRBJ2-7, with D hard to call. Germline V gives CDR1 SEHNR, CDR2 FQNEAQ (reference sequence). This CDR3 is built from 13 residues. V lost 5 bases and J 0 bases, leaving 8 bases between the germline ends. The CDR3 spells CASSPYSSYEQYF. The CDR3 nucleotides are TGTGCCAGCAGCCCATACAGCTCCTACGAGCAGTACTTC. Looking up the rest from reference TRBV7-9 and TRBJ2-7 gives the full variable domain: DTGVSQNPRHKITKRGQNVTFRCDPISEHNRLYWYRQTLGQGPEFLTYFQNEAQLEKSRLLSDRFSAERPKGSFSTLEIQRTEQGDSAMYLCASSPYSSYEQYFGPGTRLTVT.

The chain has TRBV18 and TRBJ1-1, with D possibly matching TRBD1 (5 bases). Trimming took off 3 bases at V and 2 bases at J, with 13 bases between the two ends. Per the germline V gene, CDR1 is KGHSH and CDR2 is LQKENI. The CDR3 is 15 residues long. The CDR3 sequence: CASSPNGGANTEAFF. CDR3 coding DNA: TGTGCCAGCTCACCCAACGGTGGGGCTAACACTGAAGCTTTCTTT.

The V call is TRBV7-2, the J call TRBJ2-2; TRBD2 matches 7 bases. The trim removed 5 bases at V and 8 bases at J, leaving 8 bases unmatched. The CDR3 totals 14 residues. The germline gives CDR1 SGHTA, CDR2 FQGNSA. CDR3 sequence reads: CASSPRLAQGELFF. The CDR3 DNA reads as TGTGCCAGCAGCCCCCGACTAGCTCAGGGGGAGCTGTTTTTT.

This chain connects TRBV2 to TRBJ1-1, with D possibly matching TRBD1 (5 bases). V was trimmed by 4 bases and J by 0 bases, leaving 6 bases between them. CDR3 size: 13 residues. CDR1 and CDR2 (germline): SNHLY, FYNNEI. The CDR3 protein is CASSVRVNTEAFF. CDR3 sequence (DNA): TGTGCCAGCAGTGTCAGGGTGAACACTGAAGCTTTCTTT.

The V call is TRBV7-3, the J call TRBJ2-1, with 7 nucleotides matching TRBD1. After removal of 5 bases from V and 0 bases from J, the junction contained 10 bases not matched to a gene. Germline V CDR1 and CDR2: SGHTA, FQGTGA. CDR3 length equals 17 residues. CDR3 sequence: CASSRRTGRSSYNEQFF. The CDR3 nucleotides are TGTGCCAGCAGCCGACGGACAGGAAGAAGCTCCTACAATGAGCAGTTCTTC.

The gene calls are TRBV9 and TRBJ2-2; tentatively, D is TRBD1 (6 bases). V lost 2 bases and J 7 bases, leaving 9 bases between the germline ends. Germline-derived CDR1 and CDR2 are SGDLS and YYNGEE. This CDR3 is built from 13 residues. The CDR3 DNA is TGTGCCAGCAGCGTGGGGGCGGGCGGGGAGCTGTTTTTT. Translated, it gives CASSVGAGGELFF.

The V call is TRBV24-1, the J call TRBJ2-1; TRBD1 matches at 7 bases. The V gene's germline CDR1 is KGHDR and CDR2 SFDVKD. The junction had 23 bases not matched to a gene; V was cut back by 8 bases and J by 8 bases. The CDR3 consists of 18 residues. The CDR3 region is CATMGRAQGPDLHDEQFF. As DNA, the CDR3 is TGTGCCACCATGGGGAGAGCACAGGGGCCCGATTTACACGATGAGCAGTTCTTC.

This clone was picked up one time. Other DNA sequences in the same sample also yield this CDR3. The rearrangement joins TRBV9 to TRBJ1-6; D perhaps matches TRBD1 (6 bases). CDR1 and CDR2 (germline): SGDLS, YYNGEE. This CDR3 region has 15 residues. Trimming shortened V by 0 bases and J by 7 bases, and 11 bases separated the two germline ends. CDR3 sequence: CASSVGSGGNSPLHF. The CDR3 DNA reads as TGTGCCAGCAGCGTAGGTTCTGGGGGCAATTCACCCCTCCACTTT.

The CDR3 loop is CASSFARGENQPQHF. CDR3 DNA: TGTGCCAGCAGCTTCGCCAGGGGAGAAAATCAGCCCCAGCATTTT. The chain uses TRBV5-5 and TRBJ1-5, with a tentative D call TRBD1 (6 bases). CDR1 SGHKS and CDR2 YYEKEE come from the germline V gene (reference sequence). This CDR3 is built from 15 residues. V lost 2 bases, J lost 4 bases, and 13 bases lay in between.

J is TRBJ2-7 and V is TRBV14; the D is unclear. CDR1 SGHDN and CDR2 FVKESK come from the germline V gene. The CDR3 is 15 residues long. Trimming stripped 5 bases from V and 1 base from J, with 15 bases between. The DNA of the CDR3 is TGTGCCAGCAGCGACACGCGATTTCGTTCCTACGAGCAGTACTTC. It translates to CASSDTRFRSYEQYF. The variable domain in full, with the rest retrieved from reference TRBV14 and TRBJ2-7, is EAGVTQFPSHSVIEKGQTVTLRCDPISGHDNLYWYRRVMGKEIKFLLHFVKESKQDESGMPNNRFLAERTGGTYSTLKVQPAELEDSGVYFCASSDTRFRSYEQYFGPGTRLTVT.

This clone was observed a single time. V and J are TRBV5-1 and TRBJ2-2; 14 bases are a match to TRBD2. Trimming cost V 4 bases and J 8 bases; bases outside gene matches: 7. Germline-derived CDR1 and CDR2 are SGHRS and YFSETQ. The CDR3 totals 16 residues. DNA of the CDR3: TGCGCCAGCAGCCCGGGACTAGCGGGGGAGAAGGGGGAGCTGTTTTTT. Translation: CASSPGLAGEKGELFF.

This clone is a singleton in its sample. V gene TRBV9 combines with J gene TRBJ1-1, with 7 bases aligning to TRBD1. Germline CDR1 is SGDLS and CDR2 is YYNGEE. CDR3 length: 14 residues. J lost 1 base, V lost 4 bases, and 4 bases had no gene match. The CDR3 spells CASSPWTGNTEAFF. The CDR3 DNA sequence: TGTGCCAGCAGCCCCTGGACAGGGAACACTGAAGCTTTCTTT.

CDR3 sequence (DNA): TGTGCCAGCAGCCCACCACAGGTGAACACTGAAGCTTTCTTT. Amino acid sequence: CASSPPQVNTEAFF. This sequence joins TRBV11-1 and TRBJ1-1; D is perhaps TRBD1 (5 bases). The V and J ends lost 5 bases and 0 bases respectively, with 10 bases between them. The CDR3 sequence is 14 residues long. Germline CDR1 reads SGHAT; CDR2 reads FQDESV (reference sequence).